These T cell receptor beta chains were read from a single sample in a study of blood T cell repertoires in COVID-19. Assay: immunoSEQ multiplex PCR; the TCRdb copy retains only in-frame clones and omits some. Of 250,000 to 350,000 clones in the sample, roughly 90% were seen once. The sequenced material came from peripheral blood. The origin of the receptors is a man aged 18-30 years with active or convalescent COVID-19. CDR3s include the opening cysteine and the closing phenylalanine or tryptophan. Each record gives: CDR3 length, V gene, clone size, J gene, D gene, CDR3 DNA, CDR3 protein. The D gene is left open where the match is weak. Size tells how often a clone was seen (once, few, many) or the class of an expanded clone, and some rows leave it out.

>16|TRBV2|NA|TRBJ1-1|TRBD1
TGTGCCAGCAATCCTTCGATGGACAGGGGGATCACTGAAGCTTTCTTT
CASNPSMDRGITEAFF
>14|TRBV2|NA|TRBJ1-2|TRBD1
TGTGCCAGCAGAACTACAGGGGGCGTCTATGGCTACACCTTC
CASRTTGGVYGYTF
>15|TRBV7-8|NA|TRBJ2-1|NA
TGTGCCAGCAGCTTCGGCCTAGCCTACAACAATGAGCAGTTCTTC
CASSFGLAYNNEQFF
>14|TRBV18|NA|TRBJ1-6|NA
TGTGCCAGCTCAGCCAGGGGCGACGGTTCACCCCTCCACTTT
CASSARGDGSPLHF
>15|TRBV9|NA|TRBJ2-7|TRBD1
TGTGCCAGCAGCGCCACAGGGGGCTGGGTAAGCGAGCAGTACTTC
CASSATGGWVSEQYF
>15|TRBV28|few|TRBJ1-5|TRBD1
TGTGCCAGCAGTTACAGGGGAGCTGGGCGTCAGCCCCAGCATTTT
CASSYRGAGRQPQHF
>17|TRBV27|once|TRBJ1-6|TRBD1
TGTGCCAGCAGTTTTGTGCACTCCGGGACAGGGTACTCACCCCTCCACTTT
CASSFVHSGTGYSPLHF
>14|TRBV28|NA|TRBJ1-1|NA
TGTGCCAGCAGTTTGAACATCCCCCGGGCTGAAGCTTTCTTT
CASSLNIPRAEAFF
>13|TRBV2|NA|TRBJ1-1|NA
TGTGCCAGCAGTGAATGGAGGAACACTGAAGCTTTCTTT
CASSEWRNTEAFF
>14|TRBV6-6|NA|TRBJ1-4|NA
TGTGCCAGCAGTCCCCCGGGGTCGGGTGAAAAACTGTTTTTT
CASSPPGSGEKLFF
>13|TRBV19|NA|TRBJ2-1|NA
TGTGCCAGCAGGGGTTTCCTATACAATGAGCAGTTCTTC
CASRGFLYNEQFF
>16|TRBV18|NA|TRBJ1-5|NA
TGTGCCAGCTCCCTGGGGGGGCAGGGTAGCAATCAGCCCCAGCATTTT
CASSLGGQGSNQPQHF
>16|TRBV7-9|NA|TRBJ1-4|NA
TGTGCCAGCAGCTTAGAGCCCGGACAGCCTAATGAAAAACTGTTTTTT
CASSLEPGQPNEKLFF
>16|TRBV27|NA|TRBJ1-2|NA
TGTGCCAGCAGTTTATTGGTAGGGGCGGCTAACTATGGCTACACCTTC
CASSLLVGAANYGYTF
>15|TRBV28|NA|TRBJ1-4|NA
TGTGCCAGCAGTTCCTCCCACATCACTAATGAAAAACTGTTTTTT
CASSSSHITNEKLFF
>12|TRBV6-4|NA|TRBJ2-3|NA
TGTGCCAGCAGCTCTGACAGGTCGGCGCAGTATTTT
CASSSDRSAQYF
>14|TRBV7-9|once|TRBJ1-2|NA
TGTGCCAGCAGCTTAGCGGGAGGGAGCTATGGCTACACCTTC
CASSLAGGSYGYTF
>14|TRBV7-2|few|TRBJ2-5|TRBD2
TGTGCCAGCAATCTAGCGGGATCTCAGGAGACCCAGTACTTC
CASNLAGSQETQYF
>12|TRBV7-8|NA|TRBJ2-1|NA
TGTGCCAGCAGCTTACGGTCCAATGAGCAGTTCTTC
CASSLRSNEQFF
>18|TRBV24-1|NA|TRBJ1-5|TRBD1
TGTGCCACCAGTGATTTGATCCGGACAGGGGGTTCGTGGCAGCCCCAGCATTTT
CATSDLIRTGGSWQPQHF
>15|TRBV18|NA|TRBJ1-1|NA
TGTGCCAGCTCACCACCGCAGGGGTTCAGTACTGAAGCTTTCTTT
CASSPPQGFSTEAFF
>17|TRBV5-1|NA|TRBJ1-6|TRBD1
TGCGCCAGCAGCCCGTGGACAGGGGGCGGTATCAATTCACCCCTCCACTTT
CASSPWTGGGINSPLHF
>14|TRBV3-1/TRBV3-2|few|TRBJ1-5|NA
TGTGCCAGCAGCCAAGCACCGCCGGGGCAGCCCCAGCATTTT
CASSQAPPGQPQHF
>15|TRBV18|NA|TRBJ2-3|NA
TGTGCCAGCTCACCCGGGTCGTTGGGTACAGATACGCAGTATTTT
CASSPGSLGTDTQYF
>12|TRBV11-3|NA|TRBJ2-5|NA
TGTGCCAGCAGCTTAGGACTGAAGACCCAGTACTTC
CASSLGLKTQYF
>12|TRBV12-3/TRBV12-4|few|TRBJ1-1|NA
TGTGCCAGCAGCTCATGGGGGACAGAAGCTTTCTTT
CASSSWGTEAFF
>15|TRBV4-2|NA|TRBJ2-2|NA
TGTGCCAGCAGCCTACCAGGGGTGGGCACCGGGGAGCTGTTTTTT
CASSLPGVGTGELFF
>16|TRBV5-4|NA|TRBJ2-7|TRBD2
TGTGCCAGCAGCCCCAGGACTAGCGGCCCTGCCTACGAGCAGTACTTC
CASSPRTSGPAYEQYF
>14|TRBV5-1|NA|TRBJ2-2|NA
TGCGCCAGCAGCTTGGCCTCGGACACCGGGGAGCTGTTTTTT
CASSLASDTGELFF
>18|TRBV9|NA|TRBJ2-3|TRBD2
TGTGCCAGCAGCGTAGGCCCCTTGACTAGCGGGGGGGCGGATACGCAGTATTTT
CASSVGPLTSGGADTQYF
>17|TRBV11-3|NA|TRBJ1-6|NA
TGTGCCAGCAGCTTTTACAGGGAAATCTCCTATAATTCACCCCTCCACTTT
CASSFYREISYNSPLHF
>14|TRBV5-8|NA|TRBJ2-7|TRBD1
TGTGCCAGCAGCCCCTGGGACAGGGGTGGGGAGCAGTACTTC
CASSPWDRGGEQYF
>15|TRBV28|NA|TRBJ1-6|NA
TGTGCCAGCAGTCCCCCTTGGGGGAGGGATTCACCCCTCCACTTT
CASSPPWGRDSPLHF
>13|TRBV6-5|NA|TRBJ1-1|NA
TGTGCCAGCAGAAGGGGATGGTACACTGAAGCTTTCTTT
CASRRGWYTEAFF
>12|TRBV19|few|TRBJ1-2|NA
TGTGCCAGTAGTATCGAGAACTTGGGCTACACCTTC
CASSIENLGYTF
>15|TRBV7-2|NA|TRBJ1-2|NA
TGTGCCAGCAGCTTAGTGGGTATTGGAGGCTATGGCTACACCTTC
CASSLVGIGGYGYTF
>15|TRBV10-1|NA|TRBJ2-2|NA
TGCGCCAGCAGTGCGGGGACAACGAACACCGGGGAGCTGTTTTTT
CASSAGTTNTGELFF
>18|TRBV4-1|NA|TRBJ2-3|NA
TGCGCCAGCAGCCAACCTACCACCACTCGGGGTAGCACAGATACGCAGTATTTT
CASSQPTTTRGSTDTQYF
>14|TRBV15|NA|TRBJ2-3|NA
TGTGCCACCAGCAGCATCCAGGGGACAGATACGCAGTATTTT
CATSSIQGTDTQYF
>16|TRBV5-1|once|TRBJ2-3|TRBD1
TGCGCCAGCAGCTTCAGACAGGGAGACAGCACAGATACGCAGTATTTT
CASSFRQGDSTDTQYF
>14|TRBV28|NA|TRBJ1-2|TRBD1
TGTGCCAGCAGTTTACAGGGACAGGACTATGGCTACACCTTC
CASSLQGQDYGYTF
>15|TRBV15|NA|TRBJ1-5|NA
TGTGCCACCAGCCCCCGGGGGGCCGACTATCAGCCCCAGCATTTT
CATSPRGADYQPQHF
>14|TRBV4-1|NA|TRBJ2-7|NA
TGCGCCAGCAGCCAAGGGCCAGTTACCTACGAGCAGTACTTC
CASSQGPVTYEQYF
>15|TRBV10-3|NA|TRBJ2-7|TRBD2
TGTGCCATCAGTGAGGGTGCGGGAGACGCCTACGAGCAGTACTTC
CAISEGAGDAYEQYF
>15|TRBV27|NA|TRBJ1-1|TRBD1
TGTGCCAGCAGTTTCTCCGGACAGGGACGCACTGAAGCTTTCTTT
CASSFSGQGRTEAFF
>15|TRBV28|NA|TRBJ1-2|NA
TGTGCCAGCAGTTTAACCGGAGTCCCTAACTATGGCTACACCTTC
CASSLTGVPNYGYTF
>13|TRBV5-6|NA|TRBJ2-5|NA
TGTGCCAGCAGCGGTGGGGGACATGGGACCCAGTACTTC
CASSGGGHGTQYF
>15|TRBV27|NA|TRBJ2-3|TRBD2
TGTGCCAGCAGACGGGGGGGCCGGGGAACAGATACGCAGTATTTT
CASRRGGRGTDTQYF
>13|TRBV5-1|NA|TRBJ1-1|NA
TGCGCCAGCAGCTTGGATATGAACACTGAAGCTTTCTTT
CASSLDMNTEAFF
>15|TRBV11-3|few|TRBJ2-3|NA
TGTGCCAGCAGCTTAGGGGGACATAACACAGATACGCAGTATTTT
CASSLGGHNTDTQYF
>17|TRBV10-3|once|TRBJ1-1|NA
TGTGCCATCAGTGAGTCTGTGGGAGGAACCACTAACACTGAAGCTTTCTTT
CAISESVGGTTNTEAFF
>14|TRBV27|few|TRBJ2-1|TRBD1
TGTGCCAGCAGCTGGGGACAGGGAGCCAATGAGCAGTTCTTC
CASSWGQGANEQFF
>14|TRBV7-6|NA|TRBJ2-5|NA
TGTGCCAGCAGCCTATGGACTCGCCGGGGGACCCAGTACTTC
CASSLWTRRGTQYF
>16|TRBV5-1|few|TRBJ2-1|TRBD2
TGCGCCAGCAGCTTGAACTCGGTAGCGGGAGGCGATGAGCAGTTCTTC
CASSLNSVAGGDEQFF
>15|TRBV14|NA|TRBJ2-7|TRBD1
TGTGCCAGCAGCCGCGTCCGGGACAGGGCCTACGAGCAGTACTTC
CASSRVRDRAYEQYF
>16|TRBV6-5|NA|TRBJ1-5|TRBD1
TGTGCCAGCAGTTGGGACAGCTCATATAGCAATCAGCCCCAGCATTTT
CASSWDSSYSNQPQHF
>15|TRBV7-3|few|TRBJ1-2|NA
TGTGCCAGCAGCTTACGCGGCCAGGCGGGGGATGGCTACACCTTC
CASSLRGQAGDGYTF
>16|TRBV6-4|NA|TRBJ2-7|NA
TGTGCCAGCAGTCCCGAGGCAGGGTCGAGCTCCTACGAGCAGTACTTC
CASSPEAGSSSYEQYF